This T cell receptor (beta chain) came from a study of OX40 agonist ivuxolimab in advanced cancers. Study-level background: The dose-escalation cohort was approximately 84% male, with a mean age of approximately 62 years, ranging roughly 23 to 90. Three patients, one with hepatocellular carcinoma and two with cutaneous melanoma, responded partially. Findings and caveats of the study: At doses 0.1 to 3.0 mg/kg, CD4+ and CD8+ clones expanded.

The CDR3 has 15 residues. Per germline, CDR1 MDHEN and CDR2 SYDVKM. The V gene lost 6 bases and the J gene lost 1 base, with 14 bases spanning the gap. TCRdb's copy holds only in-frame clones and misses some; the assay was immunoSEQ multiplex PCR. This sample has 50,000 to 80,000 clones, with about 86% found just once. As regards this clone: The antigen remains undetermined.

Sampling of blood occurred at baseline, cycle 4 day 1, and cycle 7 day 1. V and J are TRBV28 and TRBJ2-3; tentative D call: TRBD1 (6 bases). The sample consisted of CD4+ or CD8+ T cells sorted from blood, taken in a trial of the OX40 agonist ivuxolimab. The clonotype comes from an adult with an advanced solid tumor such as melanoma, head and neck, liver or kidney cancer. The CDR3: CASSRTTGRTDTQYF. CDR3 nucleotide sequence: TGTGCCAGCAGCCGGACGACAGGTCGCACAGATACGCAGTATTTT.